The sequence of this T cell receptor beta chain was determined in a study of T cells after somatic rescue of genetic block. This CDR3 spans 15 amino acids. Germline V gives CDR1 MGHDK, CDR2 SYGVNS. The V gene lost 3 bases and the J gene lost 9 bases, with 19 bases spanning the gap. This table comes from immunoSEQ multiplex PCR, and its TCRdb copy is limited to in-frame clones, with some not included. The table records 80,000 to 90,000 clones, approximately 90% of them present only once. The sequenced material came from peripheral blood mononuclear cells (PBMCs). The clonotype was recovered from a young woman. The J gene is TRBJ2-3, the V gene TRBV25-1; the D gene is possibly TRBD2 (7 bases). The CDR3 DNA follows: TGTGCCAGCAGTGATTACTCGGGGGGCCCGGGGACGCAGTATTTT. Protein sequence: CASSDYSGGPGTQYF.